A selection of T cell receptor beta chains follows, all from one sample in a study of blood T cell repertoires in COVID-19. Produced via immunoSEQ multiplex PCR; TCRdb's table is partial and in-frame only. Of 350,000 or so clones in the sample, more than 70% were seen once. Sequencing was done on a sample of peripheral blood. All receptors come from a woman between 55 and 75 years old with COVID-19, enrolled during active disease. Both conserved end residues are part of each CDR3.

v_gene	j_gene	CDR3aa
TRBV7-9	TRBJ2-7	CASSSRPDRGSEQYF
TRBV6-5	TRBJ1-4	CASSRVPREKLFF
TRBV30	TRBJ1-6	CAWTGTVYSPLHF
TRBV5-6	TRBJ1-1	CASSPLYGNTEAFF
TRBV12-3/TRBV12-4	TRBJ1-2	CASSSGDRGFTF
TRBV6-5	TRBJ1-2	CASTLRNNYGYTF
TRBV2	TRBJ2-4	CASSDGLAGGYIQYF
TRBV5-6	TRBJ1-1	CASSWGVNTEAFF
TRBV19	TRBJ2-1	CASSMSSGGVYNEQFF
TRBV19	TRBJ1-2	CASSNPPGVNYGYTF
TRBV28	TRBJ2-4	CASSGPGGIQYF
TRBV9	TRBJ1-1	CASSAPTGGDTEAFF
TRBV15	TRBJ2-2	CATERFGNTGELFF
TRBV6-5	TRBJ1-2	CASTTGGPPGYTF
TRBV18	TRBJ2-5	CASSPPVHRQETQYF
TRBV2	TRBJ1-1	CASRRTGSRTEAFF
TRBV3-1/TRBV3-2	TRBJ2-1	CASSQFDSSYNEQFF
TRBV5-1	TRBJ2-7	CASSLLGQGGHEQYF
TRBV5-6	TRBJ1-6	CASSEQGPYNSPLHF
TRBV10-2	TRBJ2-7	CASSEGTSFDEQYF
TRBV5-1	TRBJ1-1	CASSFGDMNTEAFF
TRBV7-8	TRBJ2-1	CASSFALGTFF
TRBV27	TRBJ2-7	CASSGSLAGDYEQYF
TRBV5-1	TRBJ2-7	CASSSGQGAAYEQYF
TRBV5-1	TRBJ1-4	CASSLVAIQGVNEKLFF
TRBV5-1	TRBJ2-3	CASSLGGDGDTQYF
TRBV6-5	TRBJ2-1	CASSSSGGSYNEQFF